This TCR beta chain was recorded in a study of T cell changes during pregnancy in multiple sclerosis. The data were produced by immunoSEQ multiplex PCR, yet TCRdb's version contains in-frame clones alone and is incomplete. The sample gives around 30,000 clones, approximately 86% of which show up once; 8% to 10% is in the top ten. By share, this clone ranks as medium-sized. Trimming removed 8 bases at V and 6 bases at J, with 20 bases between. The CDR3 sequence is 14 residues long. The material sequenced was CD8+ T cells from peripheral blood mononuclear cells, taken in the first trimester of pregnancy. This sequence originates from a female donor with multiple sclerosis, enrolled in a pregnancy study. This chain uses TRBV23-1 with TRBJ2-7; D is undetermined. TRBV23-1 is an ORF; its function is uncertain. For the CDR3, the DNA is TGCGCCAGCTCCCGGAGAGATTGTACGAGCGAGCAGTACTTC. Translated: CASSRRDCTSEQYF.